The source of this TCR beta chain is a study of cytomegalovirus exposure and HLA in healthy donors (dated by TCRdb to 2016 to 2017). In the study overall: In an earlier analysis of under 750 of the donors, less than 350 Gb of sequence data and approximately 100 million unique TCR beta sequences from about 190 million T cells were reported. Every repertoire in the discovery cohort had been generated on one and the same sequencing platform. Typing coverage varied by locus: about 629-630 donors for A, B, C, DRB1 and DQB1; approximately 500 for DQA1; nearly 610 for DPA1; roughly 450 for DPB1. To study patterns of TCR occurrence, a later analysis re-analyzed previously published TCR beta repertoires from 600 to 750 donors and added high-resolution HLA genotyping. Class I and class II HLA loci were covered by the typing at four-digit resolution. In a later genetic analysis, genome-wide SNP genotypes for about three fifths of the 666 donors were used, and that subset was treated as a discovery cohort. The genetic ancestry cluster associated with self-reported Caucasian donors included about 84% of the roughly 410 genotyped donors. An early release covering 550 to 700 HLA-typed donors comprised approximately 300 gigabases of sequencing data and some 79 million unique TCR sequences. Four or five DR-DQ haplotypes were handled as single units for association and clustering, since linkage in the cohort was strong. Across 300 to 400 genotyped donors of the cohort, an average of about 220,000 unique TCR beta nucleotide sequences per donor were sequenced, and roughly a sixth of those sequences were non-productive. The aim of the study was to test whether cataloging public T cell receptors could identify signatures of past pathogen exposure. Donor age, sex, ethnicity and CMV serostatus were compiled alongside the repertoire data. Rather than drawing on any new phenotypic data, the later analysis identified candidate immune exposures from TCR beta sequences and the way those sequences occurred across donors. An earlier analysis of several hundred of the donors applied high-throughput TCR beta sequencing to assess whether each TCR beta V gene segment acted as functional or pseudogenic. To predict cytomegalovirus infection status, the study brought together high-throughput TCR immunosequencing, statistical association of individual TCRs with disease status, and machine learning. The T cell repertoires of 700 or so subjects were profiled by immunosequencing and related to cytomegalovirus serostatus. In addition to the first cohort of about 650 subjects, a separate validation cohort of over 90 different subjects was used.

The cohort consisted of some 670 healthy bone marrow donors. Cohort members were all nominally healthy when sampled, although unrecorded immune exposures were likely present. The donor was CMV seronegative and was included in the group of under 450 seronegative cohort members. Every donor gave a peripheral blood sample, and the peripheral blood mononuclear cells from that sample were used for TCR beta sequencing. Genomic DNA was extracted from the blood cell samples with the Qiagen DNeasy Blood Extraction Kit. Receptor amplification or capture employed the immunoSEQ multiplex PCR assay. A mixture of 60 forward primers for TCR Vbeta segments and 13 reverse primers for TCR Jbeta segments was used in the multiplex PCR. The CDR3 region of rearranged TCR beta genes was amplified from genomic DNA with a multiplex PCR assay. Amplified TCR beta libraries were sequenced as 87-base-pair reads on the Illumina HiSeq System. The original pipeline was this. A later analysis tallied tens of millions of unique TCR beta chains across the 610 or so repertoires, and about 12 million of those chains were shared by two or more donors. A nearest-neighbor algorithm error-corrected the raw reads and collapsed the reads into unique sequences, merging closely related sequences to remove PCR and sequencing errors. Alignment of CDR3 sequences to IMGT reference sequences was used to assign V, D and J gene segments. For a sequence to be retained, a match of at least six nucleotides to both a V gene segment and a J gene segment was required. Rearrangements were classified as productive when the CDR3 lacked stop codons and remained in frame with V and J, and all other rearrangements were classified as non-productive. CDR3 was defined by IMGT convention, running from the second conserved V-encoded cysteine to the conserved J-encoded phenylalanine. The earlier analysis of about 530 of the donors excluded any sequence lacking an unambiguous match to a single V gene segment. In an earlier analysis of a few hundred of the donors, V segments were called functional above 56.7% productive rearrangements and were called segregating when the between-donor standard deviation exceeded 5%. A statistical classification framework was built for diagnosing cytomegalovirus status from the catalog of TCR beta chain sequences. A later analysis assigned V and J genes by comparing TCR nucleotide sequences with IMGT/GENE-DB human TR gene sequences. A later analysis assigned CDR3 sequences and most-parsimonious VDJ recombination scenarios with the TCRdist pipeline. A later analysis defined each TCR beta chain by its CDR3 amino acid sequence plus V-gene family, and excluded reads lacking a unique V-gene family. In a later analysis, a few hundred highly shared, low-generation-probability nucleotide sequences were removed to address suspected cross-contamination and a sequencing artifact. In a later analysis, a clonal expansion index was calculated for each public chain from normalized within-repertoire ranks of inferred template counts. A later analysis computed generation probabilities with a VDJ recombination model fitted to out-of-frame rearrangements, and checked the results against IGoR. In a later analysis, hypergeometric tests were used to score TCR-TCR, TCR-HLA and TCR-CMV co-occurrence, with a repertoire-size bias correction applied to TCR pairs. To estimate false discovery rates, a later analysis permuted the HLA or CMV assignments 20 times. A later analysis grouped co-occurring TCRs with DBSCAN, adding TCRdist sequence similarity when clustering within HLA-allele-positive subsets. Co-occurrence clustering excluded repertoires with fewer than 30,000 or more than 120,000 public chains, plus five with anomalous nucleotide sharing. This is the immuneACCESS table as TCRdb keeps it, with only in-frame sequences that have V and J called. A part of the clones is gone; compared with another copy, unresolved V genes explain less than half, and the rest is unexplained. The V and J calls and the clone size are those of that table, but D and trimming were determined from the DNA. Counted in this sample were 140,000 to 150,000 clones; over 70% of them appeared once. The top ten hold about 7% of the sample.

Overall study results and their limits: According to a later analysis, most CMV-associated TCR beta chains appeared to be HLA-restricted, and the HLA associations seemed to be driven largely by CMV exposure. According to a later analysis, TCR association rates differed among HLA loci, with DRB1 alleles showing the most associated TCRs and HLA-C alleles showing the fewest. The study listed 150 to 200 TCR beta chains as associated with cytomegalovirus. Correlated functional status among segregating V segments might reflect linkage disequilibrium, but an unknown experimental factor could not be ruled out. Because HLA typing was missing for some donors at each locus, association tests included only the typed subset. V-gene and J-gene trimming of TCR beta chains was associated with a missense DCLRE1C variant in a later genetic analysis, and the association was replicated in an independent cohort. While some public TCRs were present in many individuals, most TCR sequences turned up only very rarely across donors. The earlier analysis of 450 to 700 of the donors excluded some 15 rarely observed V segments, including chromosome 9 orphons, because counts were too low. The authors suggested that the approach could potentially be extended to other disease states and immunological phenotypes. Broadly in line with IMGT annotations, most TCR beta V segments showed up in productive rearrangements about 87% or about 30% of the time in an earlier analysis of around 550 of the donors. In vitro tests confirmed that a few of the cytomegalovirus-associated TCR beta chains recognize cytomegalovirus antigens. A later analysis found that HLA-associated TCR beta chains were more clonally expanded and had lower generation probabilities than equally common non-associated chains. The classifier was reported to diagnose cytomegalovirus status with high specificity and sensitivity in both the original and validation cohorts. A further reported finding was that TCR beta sequences accurately predicted the HLA-A and HLA-B alleles for most subjects in the first cohort. In this cohort, only TCR beta chains were sequenced, and detectable features were limited by the absence of alpha or paired-chain data. A cluster of highly shared sequence variants was judged likely to represent a technical artifact of the sequencing pipeline. The presence/absence analyses assumed that sequencing depth was roughly uniform across donors, and that assumption may not be true. A later genetic analysis reported fewer N-insertions in productive TCRs among donors in an Asian-associated ancestry cluster than the approximately 670-donor mean. Strong co-occurrence of HLA alleles, especially DR and DQ, made assigning TCR associations to individual alleles difficult. In a later analysis, several top co-occurrence clusters were reported to appear linked to parvovirus B19, influenza, CMV and Epstein-Barr virus. Specific HLA alleles were associated with 15,000 to 20,000 TCR beta sequences at a false discovery rate of 0.05 in a later analysis. The only immune exposure information available for the cohort was CMV serostatus.

Comments on this clone: Its recognized antigen is unknown. Base qualities are not recorded, but no much larger clone differs from it by a single base.

Sequencing input: PBMCs. This sequence was found in a man in his thirties or forties in good health and CMV-seronegative.

Here the CDR3 is given as CASRLAGGTNYGYTF. The nucleotide sequence reads TGTGCCAGCAGATTGGCGGGGGGGACTAACTATGGCTACACCTTC. The chain joins TRBV6-5 to TRBJ1-2, with a weak D call of TRBD1 (5 bases match). The CDR3 spans 15 residues, from the cysteine through the phenylalanine. Of all the DNA, just the CDR3 is kept, 45 bases in frame from base 1. The junction shows trimming of 6 bases on V and 0 bases on J, plus 14 bases between the germline ends. The germline V gene gives CDR1 as MNHEY and CDR2 as SVGAGI.